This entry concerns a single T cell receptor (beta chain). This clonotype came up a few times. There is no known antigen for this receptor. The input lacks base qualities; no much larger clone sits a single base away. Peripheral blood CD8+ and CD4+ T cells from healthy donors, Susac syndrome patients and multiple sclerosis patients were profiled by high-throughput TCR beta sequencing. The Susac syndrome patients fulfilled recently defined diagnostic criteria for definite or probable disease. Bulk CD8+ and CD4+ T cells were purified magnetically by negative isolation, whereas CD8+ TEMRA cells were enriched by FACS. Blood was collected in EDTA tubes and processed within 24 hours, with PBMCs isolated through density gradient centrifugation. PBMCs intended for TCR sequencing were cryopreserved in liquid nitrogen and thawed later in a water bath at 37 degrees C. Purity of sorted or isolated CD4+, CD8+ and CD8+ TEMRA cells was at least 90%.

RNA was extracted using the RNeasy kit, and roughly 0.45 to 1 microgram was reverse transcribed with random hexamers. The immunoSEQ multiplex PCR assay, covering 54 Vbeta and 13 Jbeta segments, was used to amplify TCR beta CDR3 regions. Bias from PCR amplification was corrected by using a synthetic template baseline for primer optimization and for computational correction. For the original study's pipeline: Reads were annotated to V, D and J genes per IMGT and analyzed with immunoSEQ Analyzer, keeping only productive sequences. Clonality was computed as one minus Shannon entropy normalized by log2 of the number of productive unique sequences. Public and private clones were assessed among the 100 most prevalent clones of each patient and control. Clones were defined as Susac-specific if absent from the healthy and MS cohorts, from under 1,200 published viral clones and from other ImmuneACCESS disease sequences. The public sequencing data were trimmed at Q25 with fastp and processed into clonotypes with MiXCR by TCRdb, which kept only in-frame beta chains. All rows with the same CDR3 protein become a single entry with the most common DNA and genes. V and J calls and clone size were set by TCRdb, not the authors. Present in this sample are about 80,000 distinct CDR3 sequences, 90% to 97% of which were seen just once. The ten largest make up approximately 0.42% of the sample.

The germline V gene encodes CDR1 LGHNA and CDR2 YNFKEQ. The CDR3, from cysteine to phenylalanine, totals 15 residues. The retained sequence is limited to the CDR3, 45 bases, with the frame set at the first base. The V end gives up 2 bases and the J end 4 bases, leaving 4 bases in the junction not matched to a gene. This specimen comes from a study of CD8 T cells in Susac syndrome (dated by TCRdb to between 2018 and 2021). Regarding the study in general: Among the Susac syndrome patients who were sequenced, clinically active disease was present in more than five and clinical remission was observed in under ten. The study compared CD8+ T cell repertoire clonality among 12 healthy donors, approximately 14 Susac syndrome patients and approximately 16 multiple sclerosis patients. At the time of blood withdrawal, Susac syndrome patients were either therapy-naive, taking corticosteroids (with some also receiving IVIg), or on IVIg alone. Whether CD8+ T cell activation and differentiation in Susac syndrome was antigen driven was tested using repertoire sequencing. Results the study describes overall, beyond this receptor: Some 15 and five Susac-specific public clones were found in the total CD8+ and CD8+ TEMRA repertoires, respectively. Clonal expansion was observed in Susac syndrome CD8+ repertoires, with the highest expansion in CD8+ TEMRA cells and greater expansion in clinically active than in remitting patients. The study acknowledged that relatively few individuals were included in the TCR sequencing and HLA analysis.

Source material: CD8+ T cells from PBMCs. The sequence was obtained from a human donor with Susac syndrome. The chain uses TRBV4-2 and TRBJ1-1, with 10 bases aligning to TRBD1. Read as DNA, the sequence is TGTGCCAGCAGCCAACCGCGGACAGGGGGCACTGAAGCTTTCTTT. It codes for CASSQPRTGGTEAFF.